Described below is a single TCR beta chain sequence and its context. The data were taken from a study of CD8+ T cells in alopecia areata. About the study: Each day, treated patients took oral tofacitinib twice, at 5 to 10 mg per dose.

Sequencing used cDNA as its template, made by extracting RNA and reverse transcribing it. Using immunoSEQ multiplex PCR, the repertoire was profiled, and TCRdb retains in-frame clones only, with some absent. The table lists over 200,000 clones, around three fifths of them singletons. CDR1 is SGDLS and CDR2 is YYNGEE in the germline V gene. Trimming cost V 0 bases and J 5 bases, with 9 bases left between them. The CDR3 covers 14 residues. The rearrangement links TRBV9 to TRBJ2-1, with D possibly being TRBD1 or TRBD2 (5 bases each). The sample consisted of CD4+ T cells sorted from blood, taken at week 0. The sequence was obtained from a human donor with alopecia areata. The CDR3 spells CASSVGGAHNEQFF. CDR3 sequence (DNA): TGTGCCAGCAGCGTAGGAGGGGCGCACAATGAGCAGTTCTTC.